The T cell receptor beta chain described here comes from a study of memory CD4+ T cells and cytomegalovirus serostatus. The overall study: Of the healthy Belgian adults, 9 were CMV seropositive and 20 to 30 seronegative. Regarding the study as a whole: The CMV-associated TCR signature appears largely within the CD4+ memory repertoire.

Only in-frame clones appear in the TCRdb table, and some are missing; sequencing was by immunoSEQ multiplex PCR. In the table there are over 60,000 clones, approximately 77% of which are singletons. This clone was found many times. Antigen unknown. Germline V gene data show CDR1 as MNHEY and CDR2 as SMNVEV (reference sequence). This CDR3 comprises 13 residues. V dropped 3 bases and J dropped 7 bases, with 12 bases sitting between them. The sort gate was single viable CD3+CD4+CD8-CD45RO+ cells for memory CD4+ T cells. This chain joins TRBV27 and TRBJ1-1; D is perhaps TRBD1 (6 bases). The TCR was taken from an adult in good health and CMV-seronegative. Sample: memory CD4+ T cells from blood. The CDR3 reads CASSLEGVSEAFF. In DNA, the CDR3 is TGTGCCAGCAGTTTGGAGGGGGTCAGTGAAGCTTTCTTT.